The present entry profiles one TCR beta chain with its context. The data were obtained in a study of blood T cell repertoires in COVID-19. Some clones are missing from TCRdb's copy, which holds only in-frame ones; the method was immunoSEQ multiplex PCR. The sample has more than 300,000 clones; more than 85% are singletons. V shed 4 bases, J shed 6 bases, and the junction held 7 bases outside the gene matches. The CDR3 sequence is 15 residues long. Germline assignment: CDR1 MDHEN and CDR2 SYDVKM. Participants, about 18 to 90 years old, spanned more than 20 US areas. The gene calls are TRBV28 and TRBJ1-5; 9 bases are a match to TRBD1. The sequence came from a woman aged 30 to 39 who had recovered from COVID-19. Sample: PBMCs or T cells enriched from blood (not recorded which). The CDR3 nucleotides are TGTGCCAGCAGTTCTGAGGGGACAGGGATTCAGCCCCAGCATTTT. Translation: CASSSEGTGIQPQHF.